The entry that follows covers one T cell receptor (beta chain) sequence. This entry comes from a study of blood T cell repertoires in COVID-19. About the study: Spain, Italy and the United States supplied samples that represented acute and convalescent COVID-19. PBMCs, B-cell-depleted T cells, or T cells were the source of the cDNA or gDNA that made up the material.

In the original analysis: Reference gene primer amplification in the assay estimated nucleated cell counts. Sequenced by immunoSEQ multiplex PCR; TCRdb stores in-frame clones only, minus some. D and trimming come from the DNA, and the V and J calls and clone size come from that table. This sample has 90,000 to 100,000 clones, with roughly 84% found just once. V lost 3 bases, J lost 8 bases, and 13 bases lay in between. This CDR3 has 14 amino acids. CDR1 is KGHSH and CDR2 is LQKENI in the germline V gene. V and J are TRBV18 and TRBJ1-4, with D unresolved. The specimen was peripheral blood. This TCR derives from a man in his 70s with active or convalescent COVID-19. The CDR3 coding sequence is TGTGCCAGCTCACCCCTGGAGTTGGAGGAAAAACTGTTTTTT. Amino acids: CASSPLELEEKLFF.